These 9 T cell receptor beta chains came from one sample sequenced in a study of blood T cell repertoires in COVID-19. Sequencing used immunoSEQ multiplex PCR; TCRdb keeps in-frame clones, though not all of them. The data hold 250,000 or so clones, with more than 85% observed a single time. The sequenced material came from PBMCs or T cells enriched from blood (not recorded which). Receptors originate from a man in his forties or fifties who had been exposed to COVID-19.

V usage is TRBV3-1 (or the pseudogene TRBV3-2) and J usage is TRBJ2-7, with D tentatively TRBD1 (5 bases). The CDR3 is 14 amino acids. Germline V gene lookup returns CDR1 LGHDT and CDR2 YNNKEL (reference sequence). Trimming took 1 base from V and 4 from J, leaving 11 bases between them. DNA of the CDR3: TGTGCCAGCAGCCAAGGTTACAGGAGTTACGAGCAGTACTTC. Translation gives CASSQGYRSYEQYF.

The gene calls are TRBV27 and TRBJ1-2; possibly TRBD1 for D (5 bases). The CDR3 totals 14 residues. Trimming took off 8 bases at V and 3 bases at J, with 16 bases between the two ends. Germline loops: CDR1 MNHEY, CDR2 SMNVEV (reference sequence). This CDR3 reads CASRDPGSHYGYTF. The CDR3 coding sequence is TGTGCCAGCCGTGATCCAGGGTCCCACTATGGCTACACCTTC.

CDR3 nucleotides: TGTGCCATCCTCCGGGACACACTCACAGATACGCAGTATTTT. Protein: CAILRDTLTDTQYF. The chain carries TRBV6-5 and TRBJ2-3; tentative D call: TRBD1 (6 bases). Per the germline V gene, CDR1 is MNHEY and CDR2 is SVGAGI. This CDR3 is 14 amino acids long. Between the trimmed V and J ends, which lost 10 bases and 2 bases, there was a span of 16 bases.

This chain joins TRBV19 and TRBJ1-1; TRBD1 matches at 9 bases. Trimming cost V 5 bases and J 6 bases; bases outside gene matches: 10. Germline CDR1 and CDR2: LNHDA and SQIVND (reference sequence). This CDR3 has 15 amino acids. Here the CDR3 reads CASSPSGQGRAEAFF. CDR3 coding DNA: TGTGCCAGTAGTCCCTCGGGACAGGGAAGGGCTGAAGCTTTCTTT.

This clone was counted once. The genes are TRBV19 and TRBJ2-7, with D maybe TRBD1 (6 bases). The CDR3 sequence is 16 residues long. Between the trimmed V and J ends, which lost 2 bases and 5 bases, there was a span of 19 bases. Germline V CDR1 and CDR2: LNHDA, SQIVND (reference sequence). DNA of the CDR3: TGTGCCAGTAGTATAATTAAGGGGGAAGGTTTGAACGAGCAGTACTTC. It is translated as CASSIIKGEGLNEQYF. The full variable domain, rest sourced from reference TRBV19 and TRBJ2-7, is DGGITQSPKYLFRKEGQNVTLSCEQNLNHDAMYWYRQDPGQGLRLIYYSQIVNDFQKGDIAEGYSVSREKKESFPLTVTSAQKNPTAFYLCASSIIKGEGLNEQYFGPGTRLTVT.

This clone was found once. This chain links TRBV11-3 with TRBJ1-2; no definite D call. Trimming cost V 3 bases and J 0 bases, with 8 bases left between them. Germline CDR1 and CDR2: SGHNT and YENEEA. The CDR3 loop spans 14 amino acids. CDR3 loop: CASSFSGTNYGYTF. CDR3 in DNA: TGTGCCAGCAGCTTCTCCGGGACTAACTATGGCTACACCTTC.

This chain connects TRBV19 to TRBJ1-5; D possibly corresponds to TRBD1 (6 bases). Germline CDR1 is LNHDA and CDR2 is SQIVND (reference sequence). This CDR3 is built from 15 residues. V gave up 7 bases and J gave up 0 bases, with 13 bases separating them. Here the CDR3 DNA reads TGTGCCAGTACCGACAGGCCCGATAGCAATCAGCCCCAGCATTTT. Its protein product is CASTDRPDSNQPQHF.

The chain carries TRBV3-1 (or the pseudogene TRBV3-2) and TRBJ1-6, with 12 bases matching TRBD1. The CDR3 loop spans 15 amino acids. CDR1 and CDR2 (germline): LGHDT, YNNKEL (reference sequence). J gave up 14 bases and V 4 bases, and 9 bases lay outside the gene matches. The CDR3 spells CASSLGQGALEALHF. DNA for the CDR3: TGTGCCAGCAGCCTGGGACAGGGGGCATTGGAGGCCCTCCACTTT.

The DNA of the CDR3 is TGTGCCAGCAGCTTCAGGACTAGCGGAGCGTACAATGAGCAGTTCTTC. It yields the protein CASSFRTSGAYNEQFF. V usage is TRBV11-3 and J usage is TRBJ2-1; TRBD2 matches 10 bases. Germline V gene data show CDR1 as SGHNT and CDR2 as YENEEA. The CDR3 has 16 amino acids. V shed 3 bases and J 4 bases; nucleotides not matched to a gene: 6.